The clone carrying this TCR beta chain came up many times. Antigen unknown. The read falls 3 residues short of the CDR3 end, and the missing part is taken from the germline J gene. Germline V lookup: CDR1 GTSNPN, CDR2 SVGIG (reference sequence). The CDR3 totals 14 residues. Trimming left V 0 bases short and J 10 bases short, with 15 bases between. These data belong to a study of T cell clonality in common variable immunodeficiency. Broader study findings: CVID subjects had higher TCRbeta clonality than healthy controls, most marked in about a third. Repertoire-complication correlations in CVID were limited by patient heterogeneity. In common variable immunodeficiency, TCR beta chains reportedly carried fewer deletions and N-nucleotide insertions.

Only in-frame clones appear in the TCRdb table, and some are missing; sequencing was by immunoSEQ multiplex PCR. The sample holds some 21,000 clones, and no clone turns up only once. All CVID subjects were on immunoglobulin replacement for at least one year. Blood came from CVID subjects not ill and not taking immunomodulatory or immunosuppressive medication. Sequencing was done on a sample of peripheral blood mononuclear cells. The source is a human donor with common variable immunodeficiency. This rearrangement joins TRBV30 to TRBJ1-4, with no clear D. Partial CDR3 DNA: TGTGCCTGGAGTGTGGGTCAGGTCCGTCGAAAA. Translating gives CAWSVGQVRRK. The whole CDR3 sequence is CAWSVGQVRRKLFF.